These 30 T cell receptor beta chains were all obtained from the same sample, sequenced in a study of immune evolution from preneoplasia to lung adenocarcinoma. Sequencing used immunoSEQ multiplex PCR; TCRdb keeps in-frame clones, though not all of them. The sample gives 9,200 or so clones, around 86% of which show up once; about 8% is in the top ten. Sequenced sample: FFPE minimally invasive lung adenocarcinoma tissue. These receptors were collected from a donor aged 70 or over with lung adenocarcinoma.

The V gene is TRBV5-4, the J gene TRBJ2-1; 7 positions match TRBD2. Germline-derived CDR1 and CDR2 are SGHNT and YYREEE (reference sequence). This CDR3 has 16 residues. The V and J ends lost 2 bases and 4 bases, in that order; junction bases with no gene match: 9. The DNA of the CDR3 is TGTGCCAGCAGCTTAGGCGGGAGAAATTCGTACAATGAGCAGTTCTTC. It encodes CASSLGGRNSYNEQFF.

The J gene is TRBJ2-7, the V gene TRBV10-1; 7 nucleotides align to TRBD1. The V gene end was trimmed by 0 bases and the J gene end by 3 bases; junction bases not matched to a gene: 2. This CDR3 region has 14 residues. The germline gives CDR1 WNHNN, CDR2 SYGVQD (reference sequence). In DNA form, the CDR3 reads TGCGCCAGCAGTGAGTCTGCAGGGGGCTACGAGCAGTACTTC. As protein: CASSESAGGYEQYF.

The chain uses TRBV9 and TRBJ2-1, with D perhaps matching TRBD2 (6 bases). The CDR3 covers 15 residues. The germline V and J ends were trimmed by 4 bases and 3 bases, with 14 bases remaining between them. In germline, CDR1 is SGDLS, CDR2 YYNGEE. CDR3 region: CASSQLASFYNEQFF. CDR3 sequence (DNA): TGTGCCAGCAGCCAACTAGCATCCTTCTACAATGAGCAGTTCTTC.

This clone was observed a few times. The CDR3 protein is CASSPLFGVNSYEQYF. CDR3 in DNA: TGTGCCAGCAGCCCCCTCTTCGGGGTCAACTCCTACGAGCAGTACTTC. This chain uses TRBV7-9 with TRBJ2-7, with a tentative D call TRBD2 (5 bases). The ends were cut back, 5 bases at V and 0 bases at J, with 17 bases in the middle. Germline loops: CDR1 SEHNR, CDR2 FQNEAQ (reference sequence). The CDR3 runs 16 residues.

J is TRBJ1-1 and V is TRBV5-1; D is unresolved. The V end was cut by 2 bases, the J end by 2 bases, with 13 bases between. Germline CDR1 SGHRS, CDR2 YFSETQ. This CDR3 is 15 amino acids long. CDR3: CASSFDGRPNTEAFF. CDR3 nucleotides: TGCGCCAGCAGCTTTGATGGAAGGCCCAACACTGAAGCTTTCTTT.

This chain connects TRBV11-2 to TRBJ2-7; no firm D call. Germline V gene data show CDR1 as SGHAT and CDR2 as FQNNGV. The germline V and J ends were trimmed by 1 base and 6 bases, with 4 bases remaining between them. The CDR3 length is 11 residues. The CDR3 DNA is TGTGCCAGCAGCTTAGTGATCGAGCAGTACTTC. It encodes CASSLVIEQYF.

The chain is built from TRBV28 and TRBJ2-7, with D possibly being TRBD2 (6 bases). CDR3 length: 15 residues. Trimming cost V 4 bases and J 5 bases, with 18 bases left between them. Germline CDR1 is MDHEN and CDR2 is SYDVKM. The CDR3 here is CASSSPHGSEDEQYF. As DNA, the CDR3 is TGTGCCAGCAGTTCTCCACACGGGAGTGAGGACGAGCAGTACTTC.

This chain links TRBV13 with TRBJ2-7, with unresolved D. Germline CDR1 PRHDT, CDR2 FYEKMQ (reference sequence). With 0 bases removed from V and 2 bases from J, the gap between germline ends came to 5 bases. The CDR3 length is 13 residues. The CDR3, as DNA: TGTGCCAGCAGCTTAGGGGGGACCTACGAGCAGTACTTC. It codes for CASSLGGTYEQYF.

The rearrangement links TRBV19 to TRBJ2-1; 10 bases align to TRBD2. This CDR3 spans 14 amino acids. CDR1 is LNHDA, CDR2 SQIVND, per germline (reference sequence). V gave up 6 bases and J gave up 8 bases; unmatched junction bases: 7. The CDR3 nucleotides are TGTGCCAGTAGGCCAGCGGGAGGGCCCGATGAGCAGTTCTTC. Translation: CASRPAGGPDEQFF.

This rearrangement joins TRBV19 to TRBJ1-5; 7 positions agree with TRBD1. J lost 4 bases, V lost 7 bases, and 7 bases had no gene match. The germline V gene has CDR1 LNHDA and CDR2 SQIVND (reference sequence). This CDR3 contains 14 residues. The CDR3 loop reads CASTTDRNNQPQHF. The CDR3 DNA is TGTGCCAGTACCACGGACAGGAATAATCAGCCCCAGCATTTT.

This sequence joins TRBV30 and TRBJ2-2; D remains ambiguous. Trimming stripped 3 bases from V and 0 bases from J, with 8 bases between. Per germline, CDR1 GTSNPN and CDR2 SVGIG (reference sequence). The CDR3 loop spans 14 amino acids. CDR3 sequence reads: CAWRGNSNTGELFF. CDR3 nucleotides: TGTGCCTGGAGGGGAAATTCGAACACCGGGGAGCTGTTTTTT.

Only a few counts were recorded for this clone. The chain has TRBV30 and TRBJ2-1; perhaps TRBD1 as D (7 bases). V dropped 5 bases and J dropped 8 bases, with 13 bases sitting between them. The germline CDR1 and CDR2 sequences are GTSNPN and SVGIG (reference sequence). This CDR3 is built from 12 residues. CDR3 sequence (DNA): TGTGCCTGGGGCATCAGGGGGGATGAGCAGTTCTTC. It codes for CAWGIRGDEQFF.

The chain employs TRBV28 and TRBJ2-2; no clear D gene. Germline CDR1 reads MDHEN; CDR2 reads SYDVKM. V lost 11 bases to trimming and J lost 2 bases, with 3 bases between them. CDR3 size: 10 residues. The CDR3 here is CAGNTGELFF. CDR3 nucleotide sequence: TGTGCCGGTAACACCGGGGAGCTGTTTTTT.

This clone was detected only a few times. The chain links TRBV28 to TRBJ1-4, with 8 bases that match TRBD1. The germline V gene encodes CDR1 MDHEN and CDR2 SYDVKM. V was pared by 7 bases and J by 6 bases, with 10 bases of the junction left unmatched. The CDR3 is 15 residues long. The CDR3 spells CASNPGQGRHEKLFF. CDR3 in DNA: TGTGCCAGCAACCCCGGACAGGGACGTCATGAAAAACTGTTTTTT.

The chain is built from TRBV27 and TRBJ2-7; tentatively, D is TRBD2 (6 bases). Trimming removed 4 bases at V and 2 bases at J, with 15 bases between. The CDR3 sequence is 15 residues long. Germline CDR1 MNHEY, CDR2 SMNVEV (reference sequence). This CDR3 reads CASSSPMRDPYEQYF. CDR3 DNA: TGTGCCAGCAGTTCCCCCATGCGGGACCCCTACGAGCAGTACTTC.

This clone has just one count. The chain has TRBV5-1 and TRBJ2-7; either TRBD1 or TRBD2 may supply D (5 bases each). Trimming removed 0 bases at V and 6 bases at J, with 16 bases between. This CDR3 spans 15 amino acids. Germline V gene lookup returns CDR1 SGHRS and CDR2 YFSETQ. For the CDR3, the DNA is TGCGCCAGCAGCTTGGCCCAACCGGGACGGAGCGAGCAGTACTTC. It encodes CASSLAQPGRSEQYF.

The V and J genes are TRBV2 and TRBJ2-3; D perhaps matches TRBD2 (6 bases). CDR3 length: 13 residues. Deletions cut 0 bases from V and 5 bases from J, with 6 bases between. Germline V gene sequence: CDR1 SNHLY, CDR2 FYNNEI. Written as DNA, the CDR3 is TGTGCCAGCAGTGAAGCGACTAGAGATACGCAGTATTTT. Its translation: CASSEATRDTQYF.

The chain couples TRBV9 to TRBJ2-3; the D is unclear. The CDR3 is 15 residues long. From germline, CDR1 is SGDLS and CDR2 YYNGEE. Trimming removed 3 bases at V and 1 base at J, with 12 bases between. CDR3 region: CASSGTVLRTDTQYF. The CDR3 DNA is TGTGCCAGCAGCGGAACAGTCCTGCGCACAGATACGCAGTATTTT.

This clone is judged medium-sized. This chain links TRBV19 with TRBJ2-2; D uncertain. The CDR3 consists of 14 residues. The V end was cut by 0 bases, the J end by 2 bases, with 4 bases between. The germline gives CDR1 LNHDA, CDR2 SQIVND (reference sequence). CDR3 protein: CASSIDRNTGELFF. Here the CDR3 DNA reads TGTGCCAGTAGTATAGACAGAAACACCGGGGAGCTGTTTTTT.

This chain uses TRBV10-3 with TRBJ2-1; D is possibly TRBD1 or TRBD2 (5 bases each). The CDR3 is made up of 13 amino acids. Trimming took 5 bases from V and 8 from J, leaving 13 bases between them. The germline V gene encodes CDR1 ENHRY and CDR2 SYGVKD. This CDR3 reads CAISNDGGDEQFF. The CDR3 DNA follows: TGTGCCATCAGTAACGATGGGGGAGATGAGCAGTTCTTC.

The chain couples TRBV2 to TRBJ2-1; tentatively, D is TRBD2 (6 bases). CDR3 size: 13 residues. Germline CDR1 is SNHLY and CDR2 is FYNNEI. V lost 5 bases and J 10 bases, leaving 15 bases between the germline ends. This chain's CDR3 is CASSPRDSGEQFF. The CDR3, as DNA: TGTGCCAGCAGTCCCCGGGACTCCGGAGAGCAGTTCTTC.

The chain is built from TRBV14 and TRBJ1-5; tentatively, D is TRBD1 (5 bases). Germline V gives CDR1 SGHDN, CDR2 FVKESK. CDR3 length: 14 amino acids. Trimming removed 4 bases at V and 7 bases at J, with 14 bases between. CDR3 sequence (DNA): TGTGCCAGCAGCCCCCGGGGTTCAGGGCAGCCCCAGCATTTT. The encoded protein is CASSPRGSGQPQHF.

The chain combines TRBV6-5 with TRBJ2-7; TRBD1 is a possible D gene (6 bases). The CDR3 totals 15 residues. Germline values: CDR1 MNHEY, CDR2 SVGAGI. Deletions cut 2 bases from V and 3 bases from J, with 14 bases between. The DNA for the CDR3 is TGTGCCAGCAGTTACGCGGCAGGGGCCAACTACGAGCAGTACTTC. Its protein is CASSYAAGANYEQYF.

This clone has only one observation. The rearrangement links TRBV10-3 to TRBJ2-3; D is possibly TRBD1 (5 bases). The CDR3 has 15 residues. Germline CDR1 and CDR2: ENHRY and SYGVKD. V lost 0 bases and J 2 bases, leaving 9 bases between the germline ends. CDR3 sequence reads: CAISESGHLTDTQYF. The CDR3 region has the DNA TGTGCCATCAGTGAGTCTGGACACCTCACAGATACGCAGTATTTT.

This sequence joins TRBV28 and TRBJ2-7, with D maybe TRBD1 (6 bases). The length of the CDR3 is 14 residues. Germline V CDR1 and CDR2: MDHEN, SYDVKM. The V gene lost 1 base and the J gene lost 4 bases, with 11 bases spanning the gap. As DNA, the CDR3 is TGTGCCAGCAGTTTATCAGGGGTGGGTTACGAGCAGTACTTC. This translates into CASSLSGVGYEQYF.

V usage is TRBV5-1 and J usage is TRBJ2-1; TRBD2 matches at 8 bases. This CDR3 is 15 amino acids long. The junction had 3 bases not matched to a gene; V was cut back by 1 base and J by 3 bases. Germline V gene sequence: CDR1 SGHRS, CDR2 YFSETQ. The CDR3 sequence: CASSLSSGSYNEQFF. CDR3 DNA sequence: TGCGCCAGCAGCTTGTCAAGCGGGAGCTACAATGAGCAGTTCTTC.

V and J are TRBV27 and TRBJ1-2; no clear D gene. This CDR3 has 13 residues. Germline CDR1 reads MNHEY; CDR2 reads SMNVEV (reference sequence). V shed 1 base and J shed 3 bases, with 6 bases lying between them. CDR3 DNA sequence: TGTGCCAGCAGTTTATGGCCATACTATGGCTACACCTTC. Its protein is CASSLWPYYGYTF.

The V call is TRBV28, the J call TRBJ2-7, with D uncertain. Germline-derived CDR1 and CDR2 are MDHEN and SYDVKM. The ends were cut back, 6 bases at V and 0 bases at J, with 6 bases in the middle. The CDR3 consists of 12 residues. The CDR3 sequence is CASSLGSYEQYF. CDR3 coding DNA: TGTGCCAGCAGCTTAGGCTCCTACGAGCAGTACTTC.

The rearrangement joins TRBV30 to TRBJ1-2, with 8 bases that match TRBD1. Trimming removed 0 bases from V and 12 bases from J; junction bases left unmatched: 3. This CDR3 is 11 amino acids long. In germline, CDR1 is GTSNPN, CDR2 SVGIG (reference sequence). The CDR3: CAWSVQGVHTF. The CDR3 DNA is TGTGCCTGGAGTGTACAGGGGGTCCACACCTTC.

The rearrangement uses TRBV27 and TRBJ2-7, with 15 bases lining up with TRBD2. The trim removed 6 bases at V and 3 bases at J, leaving 12 bases unmatched. CDR1 is MNHEY and CDR2 is SMNVEV in the germline V gene (reference sequence). The length of the CDR3 is 18 residues. CDR3 region: CASRPGLAGGGGVYEQYF. Written as DNA, the CDR3 is TGTGCCAGCAGACCTGGACTAGCGGGAGGGGGCGGGGTCTACGAGCAGTACTTC.